The 9 T cell receptor beta chains in this list originate from one sample, sequenced in a study of shared clonotypes between healthy human individuals. Produced via immunoSEQ multiplex PCR; TCRdb's table is partial and in-frame only. The data show approximately 1,500,000 clones, more than 95% seen once. The sequencing sample was made of naive CD4+ T cells sorted from blood. Subset of the sample: CD45RA+ positively selected. These receptors originate from a man aged 25-45 years in good health.

The genes are TRBV28 and TRBJ1-1; D is unresolved. Between the trimmed V and J ends, which lost 6 bases and 1 base, there was a span of 12 bases. Germline V gives CDR1 MDHEN, CDR2 SYDVKM. This CDR3 is built from 14 residues. As DNA, the CDR3 is TGTGCCAGCAGATCGAGGGTGGGGAACACTGAAGCTTTCTTT. It specifies CASRSRVGNTEAFF. Looking up the rest from reference TRBV28 and TRBJ1-1 gives the full variable domain: DVKVTQSSRYLVKRTGEKVFLECVQDMDHENMFWYRQDPGLGLRLIYFSYDVKMKEKGDIPEGYSVSREKKERFSLILESASTNQTSMYLCASRSRVGNTEAFFGQGTRLTVV.

V gene TRBV18 combines with J gene TRBJ2-7, with D maybe TRBD1 (5 bases). Germline CDR1 is KGHSH and CDR2 is LQKENI. This CDR3 has 15 residues. Trimming took 4 bases from V and 3 from J, leaving 16 bases between them. CDR3 amino acids: CASSLGQGTNYEQYF. The CDR3 bases are TGTGCCAGCTCACTTGGGCAGGGTACAAACTACGAGCAGTACTTC.

The gene calls are TRBV30 and TRBJ2-7, with D possibly matching TRBD2 (6 bases). Germline loops: CDR1 GTSNPN, CDR2 SVGIG (reference sequence). The CDR3 loop spans 13 amino acids. The ends were cut back, 5 bases at V and 3 bases at J, with 14 bases in the middle. The CDR3 DNA sequence: TGTGCCTGGGGTCTCTTGGGAGGCTACGAGCAGTACTTC. The encoded protein is CAWGLLGGYEQYF. The whole variable domain, remainder taken from reference TRBV30 and TRBJ2-7, is SQTIHQWPATLVQPVGSPLSLECTVEGTSNPNLYWYRQAAGRGLQLLFYSVGIGQISSEVPQNLSASRPQDRQFILSSKKLLLSDSGFYLCAWGLLGGYEQYFGPGTRLTVT.

This rearrangement joins TRBV5-3 to TRBJ1-3; tentative D call: TRBD1 (5 bases). TRBV5-3 is placed among ORFs of uncertain function. Trimming removed 3 bases from V and 6 bases from J, with 13 bases in between. This CDR3 region has 14 residues. CDR3 amino acids: CARSSRRGENTIYF. In DNA, the CDR3 is TGTGCCAGAAGCTCCAGACGGGGGGAAAACACCATATATTTT.

The chain recombines TRBV15 with TRBJ2-7, with a possible D match to TRBD1 (6 bases). There are 16 residues in the CDR3. The ends were cut back, 1 base at V and 2 bases at J, with 15 bases in the middle. The germline V gene encodes CDR1 LNHNV and CDR2 YYDKDF (reference sequence). CDR3 residues: CATSRALRDTTYEQYF. For the CDR3, the DNA is TGTGCCACCAGCAGAGCCCTCCGGGACACAACCTACGAGCAGTACTTC. Filled out from reference TRBV15 and TRBJ2-7, the complete variable domain reads DAMVIQNPRYQVTQFGKPVTLSCSQTLNHNVMYWYQQKSSQAPKLLFHYYDKDFNNEADTPDNFQSRRPNTSFCFLDIRSPGLGDTAMYLCATSRALRDTTYEQYFGPGTRLTVT.

The chain carries TRBV11-2 and TRBJ2-7; 9 nucleotides align to TRBD2. Germline loops: CDR1 SGHAT, CDR2 FQNNGV. V lost 1 base, J lost 3 bases, and 7 bases stayed unmatched. The CDR3 is 16 amino acids. The CDR3 sequence is CASSLGFSGRVYEQYF. CDR3 nucleotide sequence: TGTGCCAGCAGCTTAGGCTTTAGCGGGAGAGTCTACGAGCAGTACTTC.

Details on this clone: Other DNA sequences in the same sample also yield this CDR3. The chain carries TRBV19 and TRBJ2-3; D not certain. From germline, CDR1 is LNHDA and CDR2 SQIVND (reference sequence). CDR3 size: 13 residues. V shed 3 bases and J shed 4 bases, with 8 bases lying between them. The CDR3 nucleotides read TGTGCCAGTAGTATCTCCGGCGCAGATACGCAGTATTTT. Translating it yields CASSISGADTQYF. The full variable domain, with the rest looked up from reference TRBV19 and TRBJ2-3, is DGGITQSPKYLFRKEGQNVTLSCEQNLNHDAMYWYRQDPGQGLRLIYYSQIVNDFQKGDIAEGYSVSREKKESFPLTVTSAQKNPTAFYLCASSISGADTQYFGPGTRLTVL.

J is TRBJ2-3 and V is TRBV10-1; D not certain. Germline V gene sequence: CDR1 WNHNN, CDR2 SYGVQD (reference sequence). This CDR3 contains 14 residues. The ends were cut back, 5 bases at V and 3 bases at J, with 12 bases in the middle. This chain's CDR3 is CASSSSTSTDTQYF. For the CDR3, the DNA is TGCGCCAGCAGTAGCTCCACCTCGACAGATACGCAGTATTTT.

The CDR3 spells CASSRQVGSNQPQHF. CDR3 nucleotides: TGTGCCAGCAGTCGACAGGTTGGAAGCAATCAGCCCCAGCATTTT. The rearrangement links TRBV2 to TRBJ1-5; the D gene is possibly TRBD1 (6 bases). CDR1 SNHLY and CDR2 FYNNEI come from the germline V gene. The CDR3 has 15 residues. The germline V and J ends were trimmed by 5 bases and 1 base, with 12 bases remaining between them.